The rows below give T cell receptor beta chains drawn from one sample of a study of spatial heterogeneity in lung cancer. TCRdb ran MiXCR on the 5' RACE reads and lists one entry per CDR3 protein. Among about 1,300 distinct CDR3 sequences, approximately 12% were seen once, and the ten largest hold over 15%. Sample: lung tumor tissue, taken at surgery. The receptors were sampled from a female donor with early-stage non-small cell lung cancer. The CDR3 runs from the conserved cysteine through the conserved F or W. D genes are given only for firm matches. Size values are once, few and many counts, or a class for expanded clones, and some rows have none.

>TRBV6-5|TRBJ2-3|medium-sized|14|.
CASSLRGVEDTQYF
TGTGCCAGCAGTCTGCGGGGAGTGGAAGATACGCAGTATTTT
>TRBV11-1|TRBJ2-1|medium-sized|15|.
CASSPGWGRLNEQFF
TGTGCCAGCAGCCCAGGGTGGGGCAGACTCAATGAGCAGTTCTTC
>TRBV7-2|TRBJ2-3|medium-sized|14|.
CASSSASVTDTQYF
TGTGCCAGCAGCTCCGCTAGCGTCACAGATACGCAGTATTTT
>TRBV7-2|TRBJ2-2|medium-sized|18|TRBD2
CASSSGLAGAIDTGELFF
TGTGCCAGCAGCTCGGGACTAGCGGGAGCCATCGACACCGGGGAGCTGTTTTTT
>TRBV29-1|TRBJ2-3|large|18|.
CSVEEGPVGPLSTDTQYF
TGCAGCGTTGAAGAGGGCCCTGTCGGACCGCTTAGCACAGATACGCAGTATTTT
>TRBV10-3|TRBJ1-5|few|14|.
CAISAPGTNQPQHF
TGTGCCATCAGTGCCCCAGGGACCAATCAGCCCCAGCATTTT
>TRBV7-6|TRBJ2-5|.|15|TRBD1
CVSSLVRGRVETQYF
TGTGTCAGCAGCTTAGTGAGGGGGCGCGTGGAGACACAGTACTTC
>TRBV7-2|TRBJ2-4|medium-sized|14|TRBD2
CASSLTSATNIQYF
TGTGCCAGCAGCTTAACTAGCGCGACAAACATTCAGTACTTC
>TRBV28|TRBJ1-5|.|14|.
CASSLVAGQQPQHF
TGTGCCAGCAGTTTAGTAGCAGGGCAACAGCCCCAGCATTTT
>TRBV7-6|TRBJ2-1|large|16|.
CASSLAGGRAYNEQFF
TGTGCCAGCAGCTTAGCAGGAGGTCGCGCCTACAATGAGCAGTTCTTC
>TRBV20-1|TRBJ2-4|medium-sized|14|.
CSATYGTAANIQYF
TGCAGTGCTACCTACGGGACCGCCGCGAACATTCAGTACTTC
>TRBV13|TRBJ2-2|large|14|.
CASRKTGYTGELFF
TGTGCCAGCAGGAAAACAGGGTACACCGGGGAGCTGTTTTTT
>TRBV20-1|TRBJ2-4|.|18|TRBD2
CSARDTSGISSRGNIQYF
TGCAGTGCTAGAGACACTAGCGGGATCAGCTCGAGGGGAAACATTCAGTACTTC
>TRBV12-5|TRBJ1-2|medium-sized|15|.
CASGQDPFGYYGYTF
TGTGCTAGTGGTCAAGACCCCTTTGGGTACTATGGCTACACCTTC
>TRBV7-2|TRBJ2-1|few|15|.
CASSLQTRGDNEQFF
TGTGCCAGCAGCCTTCAGACTAGAGGCGACAATGAGCAGTTCTTC
>TRBV5-1|TRBJ2-3|many|15|TRBD2
CASSHSGAPTDTQYF
TGCGCCAGCAGCCATAGCGGGGCCCCCACAGATACGCAGTATTTT
>TRBV2|TRBJ2-7|many|15|TRBD1
CASSETGTGYNEQYF
TGTGCCAGCAGTGAAACCGGGACAGGGTACAACGAGCAGTACTTC
>TRBV5-1|TRBJ1-1|medium-sized|14|TRBD1
CASSLTGGRTEAFF
TGCGCCAGCAGCTTGACAGGGGGCCGGACTGAAGCTTTCTTT
>TRBV27|TRBJ1-2|medium-sized|15|.
CASSSERTEAYGYTF
TGTGCCAGCAGTTCGGAGCGGACGGAAGCCTATGGCTACACCTTC
>TRBV19|TRBJ2-7|many|16|TRBD2
CASSPQGLAGTYEQYF
TGTGCCAGTAGCCCCCAGGGACTAGCGGGAACCTACGAGCAGTACTTC
>TRBV5-1|TRBJ2-2|medium-sized|15|.
CASSLANQLVGELFF
TGCGCCAGCAGCTTGGCCAACCAGTTGGTCGGGGAGCTGTTTTTT
>TRBV11-3|TRBJ2-5|medium-sized|16|TRBD2
CATPGRGRQNQETQYF
TGTGCCACCCCCGGGCGCGGGAGGCAGAATCAGGAGACCCAGTACTTC
>TRBV20-1|TRBJ2-5|medium-sized|16|TRBD1
CSARSVTGGFAETQYF
TGCAGTGCTAGATCCGTGACAGGGGGTTTCGCAGAGACCCAGTACTTC
>TRBV6-5|TRBJ2-1|medium-sized|15|.
CASSPTPNRGDEQFF
TGTGCCAGCAGTCCCACCCCGAACCGGGGCGATGAGCAGTTCTTC
>TRBV5-4|TRBJ2-1|medium-sized|15|.
CASSSNRLASNEQFF
TGTGCCAGCAGCTCCAACAGACTGGCGAGCAATGAGCAGTTCTTC
>TRBV27|TRBJ2-3|many|16|TRBD2
CASSSRGSGRTDTQYF
TGTGCCAGCAGTTCCAGGGGTAGCGGGAGAACAGATACGCAGTATTTT
>TRBV6-1|TRBJ2-1|medium-sized|15|TRBD1
CASSPHWTGVYEQFF
TGTGCCAGCAGTCCACATTGGACAGGGGTATATGAGCAGTTCTTC
>TRBV5-5|TRBJ2-1|medium-sized|16|TRBD2
CASSLRTSGIHNEQFF
TGTGCCAGCAGCCTCCGGACTAGCGGGATCCACAATGAGCAGTTCTTC
>TRBV5-1|TRBJ2-5|medium-sized|18|TRBD2
CASSSQGSGGLNQETQYF
TGCGCCAGCAGCTCCCAGGGTAGCGGGGGTCTAAACCAAGAGACCCAGTACTTC
>TRBV24-1|TRBJ1-5|large|13|.
CATSDLHGGPQHF
TGTGCCACCAGTGATTTGCATGGGGGGCCCCAGCATTTT
>TRBV20-1|TRBJ1-1|medium-sized|13|.
CSAKTGGHAEAFF
TGCAGTGCCAAGACGGGGGGACACGCTGAAGCTTTCTTT
>TRBV6-1|TRBJ1-5|medium-sized|14|.
CASSENGANQPQHF
TGTGCCAGCAGTGAAAACGGGGCCAATCAGCCCCAGCATTTT
>TRBV4-3|TRBJ2-3|medium-sized|15|.
CASSQGTGTTDTQYF
TGCGCCAGCAGCCAAGGAACGGGGACCACAGATACGCAGTATTTT
>TRBV6-2/TRBV6-3|TRBJ2-5|medium-sized|15|.
CASPVGVTVLETQYF
TGTGCCAGCCCCGTGGGGGTTACGGTTTTGGAGACCCAGTACTTC
>TRBV20-1|TRBJ1-2|medium-sized|14|TRBD1
CSASQQGGLDGYTF
TGCAGTGCTAGTCAGCAGGGGGGATTAGATGGCTACACCTTC
>TRBV20-1|TRBJ2-3|medium-sized|15|.
CSASNQGLGTDTQYF
TGCAGTGCTAGTAATCAGGGGTTGGGCACAGATACGCAGTATTTT
>TRBV11-3|TRBJ2-2|.|15|.
CASSRDSTNTGELFF
TGTGCCAGCAGCAGGGACTCTACAAACACCGGGGAGCTGTTTTTT
>TRBV20-1|TRBJ2-1|medium-sized|15|.
CSAPPGRGINNEQFF
TGCAGTGCTCCCCCGGGTCGGGGGATTAACAATGAGCAGTTCTTC
>TRBV20-1|TRBJ2-1|medium-sized|18|TRBD2
CSAGILAGVRSSYNEQFF
TGCAGTGCTGGAATACTAGCGGGGGTCAGGAGCTCCTACAATGAGCAGTTCTTC